The next 32 T cell receptor beta chains were all read from a single sample in a study of human T cells and chemical hapten exposure. TCRdb re-called the RACE reads with MiXCR, one entry per CDR3 protein. The data show over 14,000 distinct CDR3 sequences, about a sixth seen once. Specified time point: patch test 1, 2 weeks after DPC sensitization. Treatment: therapeutic diphenylcyclopropenone sensitization with weekly scalp DPC. Specimen: whole blood, collected in connection with sensitization to the hapten diphenylcyclopropenone (DPC). All receptors come from a woman in her 30s with alopecia areata. Some clones in this sample may be carry-over from other donors' samples.

This chain uses TRBV9 with TRBJ2-7; D is uncertain. CDR1 SGDLS and CDR2 YYNGEE come from the germline V gene. This CDR3 has 12 residues. V lost 3 bases, J lost 5 bases, and 9 bases lay in between. In DNA, the CDR3 is TGTGCCAGCAGCGCCTCTACGGACGAGCAGTACGTC. Protein product: CASSASTDEQYV.

This clonotype turned up a few times. The chain is built from TRBV28 and TRBJ1-4; D gene unclear. The ends were cut back, 2 bases at V and 2 bases at J, with 0 bases in the middle. The CDR3 has 12 amino acids. Germline CDR1 reads MDHEN; CDR2 reads SYDVKM. Here the CDR3 reads CASSLTNEKLFF. CDR3 DNA sequence: TGTGCCAGCAGTTTAACTAATGAAAAACTGTTTTTT.

This chain joins TRBV28 and TRBJ1-5, with D unclear. CDR1 and CDR2 from the germline V gene are MDHEN and SYDVKM. CDR3 length: 12 amino acids. Trimming left V 1 base short and J 7 bases short, with 5 bases between. The CDR3 DNA follows: TGTGCCAGCAGTTTATCCCCCCAGCCCCAGCATTTT. It translates to CASSLSPQPQHF.

In its sample, this clonotype was seen many times. This chain joins TRBV12-3 or TRBV12-4 and TRBJ2-2; D is unclear. This CDR3 is 11 amino acids long. Trimming left V 3 bases short and J 7 bases short, with 3 bases between. CDR3: CASSLDGELFF. CDR3 sequence (DNA): TGTGCCAGCAGTTTGGACGGGGAGCTGTTTTTT.

This clonotype was counted at least ten times. The rearrangement uses TRBV29-1 and TRBJ2-1; 7 bases fit TRBD1. This CDR3 is 14 amino acids long. Looked up from germline, CDR1 is SQVTM and CDR2 is ANQGSEA. With V trimmed by 6 bases and J by 7 bases, 12 bases remained unmatched. The CDR3 bases are TGCAGCGTGGACCCCCGGGGACAGTTTAATGAGCAGTTCTTC. The encoded protein is CSVDPRGQFNEQFF.

The table lists this clonotype with many counts. V and J are TRBV12-3 or TRBV12-4 and TRBJ2-5, with TRBD2 matching over 8 bases. CDR3 size: 14 residues. V was pared by 10 bases and J by 6 bases, with 13 bases of the junction left unmatched. CDR3: CATPRGGYRQTQYF. Written as DNA, the CDR3 is TGTGCCACCCCACGGGGGGGGTACCGACAGACCCAGTACTTC.

This clonotype was detected ten times or more. The chain has TRBV7-2 and TRBJ1-4; D is perhaps TRBD1 (6 bases). CDR3 length: 15 residues. Germline V CDR1 and CDR2: SGHTA, FQGNSA. Trimming removed 1 base at V and 7 bases at J, with 13 bases between. CDR3 amino acids: CASSLVNRVSEKLFF. CDR3 DNA: TGTGCCAGCAGCTTAGTAAACAGGGTCTCTGAAAAACTGTTTTTT.

This clonotype is labeled as medium-sized. The genes are TRBV11-2 and TRBJ2-1, with 7 bases lining up with TRBD2. Germline CDR1 reads SGHAT; CDR2 reads FQNNGV. J gave up 3 bases and V 10 bases, and 3 bases lay outside the gene matches. CDR3 length: 12 residues. CDR3 in DNA: TGTGCCATTAAGCGGGACTACAATGAGCAGTTCTTC. Protein sequence: CAIKRDYNEQFF. The variable domain in full, with the rest retrieved from reference TRBV11-2 and TRBJ2-1, is EAGVAQSPRYKIIEKRQSVAFWCNPISGHATLYWYQQILGQGPKLLIQFQNNGVVDDSQLPKDRFSAERLKGVDSTLKIQPAKLEDSAVYLCAIKRDYNEQFFGPGTRLTVL.

The chain links TRBV30 to TRBJ1-5; perhaps TRBD1 as D (5 bases). Germline V gene sequence: CDR1 GTSNPN, CDR2 SVGIG (reference sequence). V was clipped by 2 bases and J by 4 bases, with 12 bases between them. This CDR3 has 14 amino acids. In DNA form, the CDR3 reads TGTGCCTGGAGTACAGGCAACCTGAATCAGCCCCAGCATTTT. Translation gives CAWSTGNLNQPQHF.

This clonotype was seen ten or more times. This chain uses TRBV19 with TRBJ2-2; 10 nucleotides align to TRBD1. V shed 7 bases and J 4 bases; nucleotides not matched to a gene: 9. CDR1 is LNHDA, CDR2 SQIVND, per germline (reference sequence). The CDR3 has 16 amino acids. Here the CDR3 reads CASTPGTGVTTGELFF. The CDR3 nucleotides read TGTGCCAGTACCCCCGGGACAGGGGTTACCACCGGGGAGCTGTTTTTT.

This clonotype is judged medium-sized. The rearrangement joins TRBV5-5 to TRBJ1-5; D unclear. The CDR3 loop spans 15 amino acids. Germline CDR1 SGHKS, CDR2 YYEKEE (reference sequence). Trimming shortened V by 2 bases and J by 0 bases, and 9 bases separated the two germline ends. The CDR3 here is CASSLTSYSNQPQHF. CDR3 bases: TGTGCCAGCAGCTTAACATCTTATAGCAATCAGCCCCAGCATTTT.

This chain uses TRBV29-1 with TRBJ1-1; no clear D gene. V lost 4 bases and J 2 bases, leaving 14 bases between the germline ends. This CDR3 is 14 amino acids long. Germline CDR1 is SQVTM and CDR2 is ANQGSEA. DNA for the CDR3: TGCAGCGTTGGCTACGCAGGCTCTAACACTGAAGCTTTCTTT. Amino acids: CSVGYAGSNTEAFF.

At least ten counts were recorded for this clonotype. This rearrangement joins TRBV6-6 to TRBJ2-7; 8 bases are shared with TRBD1. The CDR3 spans 17 residues. In germline, CDR1 is MNHNY, CDR2 SVGAGI (reference sequence). V shed 0 bases and J 2 bases; nucleotides not matched to a gene: 9. CDR3 loop: CASSYSPTGVNAYEQYV. CDR3 coding DNA: TGTGCCAGCAGTTACTCGCCGACAGGGGTCAATGCCTACGAGCAGTACGTC.

This clonotype occurred many times. The CDR3 loop reads CASRGTGNTYGYTF. The CDR3 nucleotides are TGCGCCAGCAGAGGGACAGGGAATACCTATGGCTACACCTTC. The chain recombines TRBV5-1 with TRBJ1-2; 9 bases line up with TRBD1. Germline V gene data show CDR1 as SGHRS and CDR2 as YFSETQ. The J segment lost 4 bases and the V segment lost 5 bases, leaving 6 bases of the junction unmatched. This CDR3 is 14 amino acids long.

The sample holds a few counts of this clonotype. V usage is TRBV28 and J usage is TRBJ2-3; unclear D gene. Trimming pared 6 bases from V and 5 bases from J, leaving 6 bases between. The CDR3 is 11 residues long. The germline V gene has CDR1 MDHEN and CDR2 SYDVKM. Written as DNA, the CDR3 is TGTGCCAGCAGCTCTTTAGATACGCAGTATTTT. Encoded protein: CASSSLDTQYF.

This clonotype was picked up many times. The chain uses TRBV29-1 and TRBJ2-1; D unclear. Between the trimmed V and J ends, which lost 4 bases and 0 bases, there was a span of 7 bases. The germline CDR1 and CDR2 sequences are SQVTM and ANQGSEA. This CDR3 contains 13 residues. CDR3 nucleotides: TGCAGCGTTGTGGGAAGCTCCTACAATGAGCAGTTCTTC. This gives the protein CSVVGSSYNEQFF.

This clonotype was seen more than once but under ten times. CDR3 bases: TGCGCCAGCAGCCAAGAGGACGGAGATACGCAGTATTTT. It codes for CASSQEDGDTQYF. The chain links TRBV4-1 to TRBJ2-3; unclear D gene. Trimming left V 0 bases short and J 5 bases short, with 6 bases between. CDR1 and CDR2 (germline): MGHRA, YSYEKL. This CDR3 has 13 amino acids.

The sample holds many counts of this clonotype. CDR3 protein: CASNGAGAYTGELFF. The CDR3 DNA reads TGTGCCAGCAATGGGGCGGGAGCGTACACCGGGGAGCTGTTTTTT. This sequence joins TRBV2 and TRBJ2-2, with TRBD2 identical over 7 bases. The CDR3 sequence is 15 residues long. Trimming took 7 bases from V and 3 from J; bases not matched to a gene: 8. The germline V gene has CDR1 SNHLY and CDR2 FYNNEI.

This clonotype was seen repeatedly, ten times or more. The chain couples TRBV10-2 to TRBJ2-1; 9 nucleotides line up with TRBD2. V lost 2 bases, J lost 4 bases, and 3 bases stayed unmatched. Germline CDR1 reads WSHSY; CDR2 reads SAAADI. The length of the CDR3 is 15 residues. The CDR3: CASSERAGGYNEQFF. CDR3 coding DNA: TGCGCCAGCAGTGAGCGGGCGGGGGGGTACAATGAGCAGTTCTTC.

This clonotype was found a few times. V gene TRBV20-1 combines with J gene TRBJ1-2; D remains unclear. V lost 5 bases and J lost 3, with 13 bases in between. The CDR3 spans 13 residues. The germline V gene has CDR1 DFQATT and CDR2 SNEGSKA (reference sequence). This chain's CDR3 is CSAEIRQYYGYTF. Here the CDR3 DNA reads TGCAGTGCTGAAATCCGGCAATACTATGGCTACACCTTC.

This chain joins TRBV29-1 and TRBJ2-1, with D tentatively TRBD1 (6 bases). Germline lookup yields CDR1 SQVTM and CDR2 ANQGSEA. V shed 4 bases and J shed 0 bases, with 7 bases lying between them. The CDR3 extends over 13 amino acids. Here the CDR3 DNA reads TGCAGCGTTGGAGGGGGCTCCTACAATGAGCAGTTCTTC. Translation: CSVGGGSYNEQFF.

Ten or more counts support this clonotype. The chain joins TRBV11-2 to TRBJ2-7; D is uncertain. This CDR3 contains 13 residues. From germline, CDR1 is SGHAT and CDR2 FQNNGV. V lost 0 bases, J lost 2 bases, and 5 bases lay in between. The CDR3 loop is CASSLERAYEQYV. CDR3 DNA sequence: TGTGCCAGCAGCTTAGAACGAGCCTACGAGCAGTACGTC.

This clonotype was counted a single time. The V gene is TRBV5-8, the J gene TRBJ1-6; no firm D call. Trimming removed 4 bases at V and 6 bases at J, with 11 bases between. The CDR3 totals 14 residues. CDR1 and CDR2 (germline): SGHTS, YDEGEE. CDR3 sequence reads: CASSLSGRNSPLHF. CDR3 sequence (DNA): TGTGCCAGCAGCCTCTCGGGCCGTAATTCACCCCTCCACTTT.

This clonotype appeared a few times. This chain connects TRBV2 to TRBJ2-2; D unclear. V gave up 6 bases and J gave up 0 bases, with 5 bases separating them. Germline V gene data show CDR1 as SNHLY and CDR2 as FYNNEI. This CDR3 has 13 amino acids. The DNA for the CDR3 is TGTGCCAGCAGGGCCACGAACACCGGGGAGCTGTTTTTT. This codes for CASRATNTGELFF. Supplemented by reference TRBV2 and TRBJ2-2, the full variable domain reads EPEVTQTPSHQVTQMGQEVILRCVPISNHLYFYWYRQILGQKVEFLVSFYNNEISEKSEIFDDQFSVERPDGSNFTLKIRSTKLEDSAMYFCASRATNTGELFFGEGSRLTVL.

The CDR3 spells CASIRTASYNSPLHF. As DNA, the CDR3 is TGTGCCAGTATAAGGACAGCCTCCTATAATTCACCCCTCCACTTT. The chain couples TRBV27 to TRBJ1-6; perhaps TRBD1 as D (6 bases). CDR1 and CDR2 (germline): MNHEY, SMNVEV (reference sequence). CDR3 size: 15 residues. V was pared by 9 bases and J by 0 bases, with 12 bases between.

Relative to its sample, this clonotype is medium-sized. The rearrangement uses TRBV5-4 and TRBJ2-2, with TRBD1 matching 7 bases. CDR3 length: 14 residues. Germline trimming cut 4 bases from V and 8 bases from J; bases unmatched to any gene: 8. The germline CDR1 and CDR2 sequences are SGHNT and YYREEE (reference sequence). CDR3 in DNA: TGTGCCAGCAGCGTAGACAGGGTGCGAGGGGAGCTGTTTTTT. It translates to CASSVDRVRGELFF.

This clonotype occurred many times. The V and J genes are TRBV21-1 and TRBJ2-4; the table's D call of TRBD2 was not tested on the DNA. TRBV21-1 is a pseudogene locus. The length of the CDR3 is 20 residues. The CDR3 DNA reads TGTGCCAGCAGCAAGGGGCTAGCGGGAGCAAGGCCCCTAGCCAAAAACATTCAGTACTTC. Translating it yields CASSKGLAGARPLAKNIQYF.

This clonotype appeared a few times. V and J are TRBV29-1 and TRBJ1-2; unclear D gene. The CDR3 consists of 10 residues. Germline CDR1 and CDR2: SQVTM and ANQGSEA. Trimming took off 4 bases at V and 7 bases at J, with 7 bases between the two ends. This CDR3 reads CSVGPSGYTF. DNA for the CDR3: TGCAGCGTTGGCCCGAGTGGCTACACCTTC. Drawing the rest from reference TRBV29-1 and TRBJ1-2, the complete variable domain is SAVISQKPSRDICQRGTSLTIQCQVDSQVTMMFWYRQQPGQSLTLIATANQGSEATYESGFVIDKFPISRPNLTFSTLTVSNMSPEDSSIYLCSVGPSGYTFGSGTRLTVV.

This clonotype showed up many times. The gene calls are TRBV20-1 and TRBJ2-3; D gene uncertain. This CDR3 spans 13 amino acids. The germline V gene has CDR1 DFQATT and CDR2 SNEGSKA (reference sequence). The V gene lost 4 bases and the J gene lost 2 bases, with 10 bases spanning the gap. The CDR3 loop reads CSAITDITDTQYF. In DNA form, the CDR3 reads TGCAGTGCTATAACGGATATCACAGATACGCAGTATTTT.

The sample holds many counts of this clonotype. The chain has TRBV18 and TRBJ2-1, with D possibly TRBD2 on 5 matching bases. Trimming shortened V by 6 bases and J by 8 bases, and 17 bases separated the two germline ends. The V gene's germline CDR1 is KGHSH and CDR2 LQKENI. The CDR3 has 14 residues. The CDR3 region has the DNA TGTGCCAGCTCTATCGGGGTCAATGGGGATGAGCAGTTCTTC. Residues: CASSIGVNGDEQFF.

This chain links TRBV29-1 with TRBJ2-2; TRBD1 matches at 8 bases. V gave up 4 bases and J gave up 4 bases; unmatched junction bases: 5. CDR1 and CDR2 (germline): SQVTM, ANQGSEA. This CDR3 comprises 14 residues. CDR3 nucleotide sequence: TGCAGCGTTGCGACAGGGGCCAGCACCGGGGAGCTGTTTTTT. Translated: CSVATGASTGELFF.

This chain uses TRBV10-3 with TRBJ1-1, with D tentatively TRBD1 (6 bases). Germline values: CDR1 ENHRY, CDR2 SYGVKD. V was trimmed by 4 bases and J by 11 bases, leaving 14 bases between them. The CDR3 covers 12 residues. This CDR3 is CAISGTGTTAFF. The CDR3 bases are TGTGCCATCAGTGGCACAGGGACTACGGCTTTCTTT.